One TCR beta chain is described in this entry. As yet, its antigen is unknown. Sequencing relied on a cDNA template that was reverse transcribed from extracted RNA. Sequencing used immunoSEQ multiplex PCR; TCRdb keeps in-frame clones, though not all of them. The sample holds around 270,000 clones, about three fifths seen once. Sample treatment: oral pan-JAK inhibitor, 5-10 mg twice daily. This record comes from a study of CD8+ T cells in alopecia areata. Study findings and constraints: Lesional scalp, especially alopecia totalis/universalis, showed higher clonality than normal scalp.

Germline V gene data show CDR1 as MNHNY and CDR2 as SVGAGI (reference sequence). The germline V and J ends were trimmed by 5 bases and 9 bases, with 14 bases remaining between them. The CDR3 is 14 residues long. The chain uses TRBV6-6 and TRBJ1-6, with D perhaps TRBD1 (5 bases). The sequences come from CD4+ T cells sorted from blood, collected at week 24, from a patient treated with tofacitinib. This clonotype was sampled from a human donor with alopecia areata. The CDR3 DNA reads as TGTGCCAGCAGTCAAGGGGAGAAAGTTTCACCCCTCCACTTT. This gives the protein CASSQGEKVSPLHF.